This T cell receptor beta chain was observed in a study of cytomegalovirus exposure and HLA in healthy donors. The primer mix had 60 Vbeta and 13 Jbeta primers. Sequencing used immunoSEQ multiplex PCR; TCRdb keeps in-frame clones, though not all of them. The sample consists of 150,000 to 200,000 clones, roughly 10% of them appearing once. Overall study findings and caveats: Analyzed later, most CMV-associated TCR beta chains appeared HLA-restricted.

Concerning this clone: Its antigen remains unknown.

The specimen sequenced was PBMCs. The TCR comes from a woman younger than 45 in good health and CMV-seropositive.

The CDR3 DNA reads as TGTGCCTGGAGTGTACCGGGGGTCACCATATATTTT. Amino acids: CAWSVPGVTIYF. The chain uses TRBV30 and TRBJ1-3, with D possibly being TRBD1 (5 bases). Germline V gene sequence: CDR1 GTSNPN, CDR2 SVGIG (reference sequence). The CDR3 sequence is 12 residues long. The V end was cut by 0 bases, the J end by 9 bases, with 9 bases between. Supplemented by reference TRBV30 and TRBJ1-3, the full variable domain reads SQTIHQWPATLVQPVGSPLSLECTVEGTSNPNLYWYRQAAGRGLQLLFYSVGIGQISSEVPQNLSASRPQDRQFILSSKKLLLSDSGFYLCAWSVPGVTIYFGEGSWLTVV.